The clone carrying this T cell receptor beta chain was seen a few times. What it binds is not known. There are 15 residues in the CDR3. Germline V gene sequence: CDR1 DFQATT, CDR2 SNEGSKA (reference sequence). The V end lost 5 bases, the J end lost 5 bases, and 19 bases lay between the germline ends. These data come from a study of identical twins. Overall study results and limits: Cross-sectional statistics underpinned the conclusions; the same donors were not followed.

From the 5' RACE reads, TCRdb called clonotypes with MiXCR, one entry per CDR3 protein. Here the sample spans about 530,000 distinct CDR3 sequences, 20% to 25% being singletons. The same specimen was also included in a second study, on yellow fever vaccine responses in identical twins.

The sample consisted of CD4+ T cells sorted from blood. This chain uses TRBV20-1 with TRBJ2-1; D possibly uses TRBD1 or TRBD2 (6 bases each). The TCR comes from a woman in her late teens or twenties in good health. DNA for the CDR3: TGCAGTGCTTTGGACCGGGGGCTCGGACACAATGAGCAGTTCTTC. Translation gives CSALDRGLGHNEQFF.